This T cell receptor beta chain was profiled in a study of T cell changes during pregnancy in multiple sclerosis. The CDR3 consists of 15 residues. TCRdb's copy holds only in-frame clones and misses some; the assay was immunoSEQ multiplex PCR. The sample gives more than 70,000 clones, under 95% of which show up once; roughly 0.91% is in the top ten. Material: peripheral blood, obtained before pregnancy. This TCR was sampled from a female donor with multiple sclerosis, enrolled in a pregnancy study. The J gene is TRBJ1-5, the V gene TRBV21-1; the DNA was not compared with TRBD1, the D call given in the table. TRBV21-1 is listed as a pseudogene. The CDR3 reads CASSKGGTGNQPQHF. DNA of the CDR3: TGTGCCAGCAGCAAAGGGGGGACAGGGAATCAGCCCCAGCATTTT.